The rows below give T cell receptor beta chains drawn from one sample of a study of T cell changes during pregnancy in multiple sclerosis. Generated by immunoSEQ multiplex PCR, the TCRdb table keeps only in-frame clones and is missing some. This sample yields 88,000 or so clones, of which about 91% are seen a single time; around 3% belongs to the top ten. Sequences were derived from peripheral blood, sampled before pregnancy. The receptors shown here come from a female donor with multiple sclerosis, enrolled in a pregnancy study. Both conserved end residues are part of each CDR3. A D gene is named only where the DNA matches it firmly. Rows give clone size only sometimes, using once, few, many, or a class for an expanded clone.

CDR3: CASSLRTGGLNTIYF
DNA: TGTGCCAGCAGCCTTAGGACAGGGGGCCTAAACACCATATATTTT
V: TRBV14
size: .
J: TRBJ1-3
D: TRBD1

CDR3: CASSPPGGRTEAFF
DNA: TGCGCCAGCAGCCCTCCAGGGGGCCGGACTGAAGCTTTCTTT
V: TRBV5-1
size: .
J: TRBJ1-1
D: TRBD1

CDR3: CASSVEPGSSYEQYF
DNA: TGTGCCAGCAGCGTAGAACCGGGTAGCTCCTACGAGCAGTACTTC
V: TRBV9
size: .
J: TRBJ2-7
D: .

CDR3: CASSLSQREGYNEQFF
DNA: TGTGCCAGCAGCTTATCCCAACGGGAGGGTTACAATGAGCAGTTCTTC
V: TRBV11-3
size: .
J: TRBJ2-1
D: TRBD2

CDR3: CASSPGLAGEFYEQYF
DNA: TGTGCCAGCAGCCCGGGACTAGCGGGGGAGTTCTACGAGCAGTACTTC
V: TRBV7-2
size: once
J: TRBJ2-7
D: TRBD2

CDR3: CAITGLAGPATQYF
DNA: TGTGCCATAACGGGACTAGCGGGACCAGCTACGCAGTATTTT
V: TRBV28
size: once
J: TRBJ2-3
D: TRBD2

CDR3: CASSPGAAGELFF
DNA: TGTGCCAGCAGCCCCGGCGCGGCCGGGGAGCTGTTTTTT
V: TRBV11-3
size: .
J: TRBJ2-2
D: .

CDR3: CASSLDGGNTIYF
DNA: TGTGCCAGCAGCTTGGACGGGGGAAACACCATATATTTT
V: TRBV5-6
size: .
J: TRBJ1-3
D: .

CDR3: CASSDRPNYGYTF
DNA: TGTGCCAGCAGTGACAGGCCTAACTATGGCTACACCTTC
V: TRBV6-5
size: .
J: TRBJ1-2
D: .

CDR3: CAISEPGLAGDPYEQYF
DNA: TGTGCCATCAGTGAGCCAGGACTAGCGGGGGACCCCTACGAGCAGTACTTC
V: TRBV10-3
size: .
J: TRBJ2-7
D: TRBD2

CDR3: CASSPKAGRTGELFF
DNA: TGTGCCAGCAGCCCGAAAGCGGGACGCACCGGGGAGCTGTTTTTT
V: TRBV5-5
size: .
J: TRBJ2-2
D: TRBD2

CDR3: CASSLTGISGETQYF
DNA: TGTGCCAGCAGCCTGACAGGGATTAGCGGAGAGACCCAGTACTTC
V: TRBV11-3
size: .
J: TRBJ2-5
D: .

CDR3: CASSRVWTGGDGYTF
DNA: TGTGCCAGCAGCCGAGTGTGGACGGGGGGCGACGGCTACACCTTC
V: TRBV14
size: once
J: TRBJ1-2
D: .

CDR3: CASSFGGRGKEAFF
DNA: TGTGCCAGCAGTTTTGGGGGGAGGGGAAAGGAGGCTTTCTTT
V: TRBV27
size: .
J: TRBJ1-1
D: .

CDR3: CASSPRRETQYF
DNA: TGTGCCAGCTCACCACGGAGGGAGACCCAGTACTTC
V: TRBV18
size: .
J: TRBJ2-5
D: .

CDR3: CASSQGTGGSYEQYF
DNA: TGCGCCAGCAGCCAAGGGACAGGGGGCTCCTACGAGCAGTACTTC
V: TRBV4-3
size: .
J: TRBJ2-7
D: TRBD1

CDR3: CASSSTVFDEQYF
DNA: TGTGCCAGCAGCTCGACAGTTTTCGACGAGCAGTACTTC
V: TRBV5-4
size: .
J: TRBJ2-7
D: .

CDR3: CASIVKYEQYF
DNA: TGTGCCAGCATAGTGAAGTACGAGCAGTACTTC
V: TRBV6-1
size: .
J: TRBJ2-7
D: .

CDR3: CASSQVGVKASQPQHF
DNA: TGCGCCAGCAGCCAGGTCGGGGTGAAAGCAAGTCAGCCCCAGCATTTT
V: TRBV4-1
size: few
J: TRBJ1-5
D: .

CDR3: CASIDNGYSHEQYF
DNA: TGTGCCAGCATTGATAACGGGTACTCCCACGAGCAGTACTTC
V: TRBV6-6
size: .
J: TRBJ2-7
D: .

CDR3: CASSLWSGGRGTDTQYF
DNA: TGTGCCAGCAGCTTATGGTCGGGAGGGCGGGGCACAGATACGCAGTATTTT
V: TRBV7-9
size: .
J: TRBJ2-3
D: TRBD2

CDR3: CASSDLTSGGNEQFF
DNA: TGCGCCAGCAGTGACCTGACTAGCGGGGGCAATGAGCAGTTCTTC
V: TRBV10-2
size: .
J: TRBJ2-1
D: TRBD2

CDR3: CASSHQWGGLAGLYNEQFF
DNA: TGCGCCAGCAGCCACCAGTGGGGCGGGCTAGCGGGATTATACAATGAGCAGTTCTTC
V: TRBV4-1
size: .
J: TRBJ2-1
D: TRBD2

CDR3: CASSVQAYNEQFF
DNA: TGTGCCAGCAGCGTACAGGCCTACAATGAGCAGTTCTTC
V: TRBV9
size: .
J: TRBJ2-1
D: .

CDR3: CASSYGPTSYNSPLHF
DNA: TGTGCCAGCAGTTACGGCCCGACATCTTATAATTCACCCCTCCACTTT
V: TRBV6-5
size: .
J: TRBJ1-6
D: .

CDR3: CASSESCPGWAEKLFF
DNA: TGCGCCAGCAGTGAGTCGTGCCCAGGGTGGGCTGAAAAACTGTTTTTT
V: TRBV10-1
size: .
J: TRBJ1-4
D: .

CDR3: CASTLRGFSSEQYF
DNA: TGTGCCAGCACCTTGAGGGGGTTTAGCTCCGAGCAGTACTTC
V: TRBV2
size: .
J: TRBJ2-7
D: .

CDR3: CASSHPGTSGRGGNEQFF
DNA: TGTGCCAGCAGTCACCCCGGGACTAGCGGGAGGGGCGGCAATGAGCAGTTCTTC
V: TRBV27
size: .
J: TRBJ2-1
D: TRBD2

CDR3: CASSQLRTAEQYF
DNA: TGCGCCAGCAGCCAATTACGAACAGCCGAGCAGTACTTC
V: TRBV4-1
size: .
J: TRBJ2-7
D: .

CDR3: CASSGQSISYNEQFF
DNA: TGTGCCAGCAGTGGACAGTCGATCTCCTACAATGAGCAGTTCTTC
V: TRBV2
size: .
J: TRBJ2-1
D: .

CDR3: CAISPGQGNEQYF
DNA: TGTGCCATCAGCCCGGGACAGGGAAACGAGCAGTACTTC
V: TRBV10-3
size: .
J: TRBJ2-7
D: TRBD1

CDR3: CASSFSGRAGEQYF
DNA: TGTGCCAGCAGCTTTAGCGGGAGGGCAGGCGAGCAGTACTTC
V: TRBV11-2
size: .
J: TRBJ2-7
D: TRBD2

CDR3: CASSLGTGGDQPQHF
DNA: TGTGCCAGCAGTTTAGGGACAGGGGGCGATCAGCCCCAGCATTTT
V: TRBV27
size: once
J: TRBJ1-5
D: TRBD1

CDR3: CASSESVAGGYEQYF
DNA: TGTGCCAGCAGTGAATCCGTAGCGGGAGGCTACGAGCAGTACTTC
V: TRBV25-1
size: .
J: TRBJ2-7
D: TRBD2

CDR3: CASRRDYNEQFF
DNA: TGTGCCAGCAGGCGGGATTACAATGAGCAGTTCTTC
V: TRBV6-5
size: once
J: TRBJ2-1
D: .

CDR3: CASSQEENRGLSGINGYTF
DNA: TGCGCCAGCAGCCAAGAAGAAAACAGGGGGCTCAGTGGGATTAATGGCTACACCTTC
V: TRBV4-3
size: .
J: TRBJ1-2
D: TRBD1

CDR3: CASSHGTSARSYNEQFF
DNA: TGTGCCAGCAGTCATGGGACTAGCGCGCGATCCTACAATGAGCAGTTCTTC
V: TRBV27
size: .
J: TRBJ2-1
D: TRBD2

CDR3: CASSGRTGPLLYGYTF
DNA: TGTGCCAGCAGCGGACGGACAGGGCCCCTCCTCTATGGCTACACCTTC
V: TRBV21-1
size: .
J: TRBJ1-2
D: .

CDR3: CASSPTSGAYEQYF
DNA: TGTGCCAGCAGCCCAACTAGCGGAGCTTACGAGCAGTACTTC
V: TRBV4-2
size: .
J: TRBJ2-7
D: TRBD2

CDR3: CASSSPGTTNTGELFF
DNA: TGCGCCAGCAGCTCCCCCGGGACAACGAACACCGGGGAGCTGTTTTTT
V: TRBV5-1
size: .
J: TRBJ2-2
D: .

CDR3: CASSESGLYEQYF
DNA: TGTGCCAGCTCAGAGTCAGGGCTCTACGAGCAGTACTTC
V: TRBV18
size: .
J: TRBJ2-7
D: .

CDR3: CASSSRAPNEKLFF
DNA: TGTGCCAGCAGTTCCAGGGCCCCTAATGAAAAACTGTTTTTT
V: TRBV6-6
size: .
J: TRBJ1-4
D: .

CDR3: CASRTTGGMNTEAFF
DNA: TGCGCCAGCAGGACGACAGGGGGGATGAACACTGAAGCTTTCTTT
V: TRBV5-1
size: .
J: TRBJ1-1
D: TRBD1

CDR3: CASSWRDLFEQYF
DNA: TGTGCCAGCAGTTGGCGGGACCTGTTCGAGCAGTACTTC
V: TRBV6-1
size: .
J: TRBJ2-7
D: .